A selection of T cell receptor beta chains follows, all from one sample in a study of regulatory T cells in long-lasting Graves disease. TCRdb processed the multiplex PCR reads anew with MiXCR; each CDR3 protein has one entry. The data show a few hundred thousand distinct CDR3 sequences, roughly 20% seen once. The sequenced sample was peripheral blood mononuclear cells (PBMCs), obtained when the disease was refractory, from a patient treated with antithyroid drugs. Receptor source: a woman in her 40s with Graves disease. Both conserved end residues are part of each CDR3. D genes are given only for firm matches. The size of a clone is reported for some rows only, either as once, few or many, or as a class for expanded clones.

j_call: TRBJ1-6; d_call: .; clone_size: many; v_call: TRBV10-3; cdr3_nt: TGTGCCATCAGTCCGGACGGCGATAATTCACCCCTCCACTTT; cdr3_aa: CAISPDGDNSPLHF
j_call: TRBJ2-2; d_call: .; clone_size: many; v_call: TRBV28; cdr3_nt: TGTGCCACCCCTGGGAACACCGGGGAGCTGTTTTTT; cdr3_aa: CATPGNTGELFF
j_call: TRBJ2-2; d_call: TRBD2; clone_size: many; v_call: TRBV7-3; cdr3_nt: TGTGCCAGCAGCTTGACTAGCGGGAGAACCGGGGAGCTGTTTTTT; cdr3_aa: CASSLTSGRTGELFF
j_call: TRBJ2-5; d_call: .; clone_size: .; v_call: TRBV2; cdr3_nt: TGTGCCAGCAGTGTGCGAGCTGAGACCCAGTACTTC; cdr3_aa: CASSVRAETQYF
j_call: TRBJ1-5; d_call: .; clone_size: many; v_call: TRBV28; cdr3_nt: TGTGCCAGCACTCTCATCTCCGATGGTGTCCAGCATTTT; cdr3_aa: CASTLISDGVQHF
j_call: TRBJ1-1; d_call: .; clone_size: many; v_call: TRBV29-1; cdr3_nt: TGCAGCGTTCAGCCTGGGGGAGGCACTGAAGCTTTCTTT; cdr3_aa: CSVQPGGGTEAFF
j_call: TRBJ1-4; d_call: .; clone_size: many; v_call: TRBV28; cdr3_nt: TGTGCCAGCAGTTTAGGGAATTGGGAAAAACTGTTTTTT; cdr3_aa: CASSLGNWEKLFF
j_call: TRBJ1-4; d_call: .; clone_size: .; v_call: TRBV15; cdr3_nt: TGTGCCACCAGCAGTGCCGGCCGGGTTAATGAAAAACTGTTTTTT; cdr3_aa: CATSSAGRVNEKLFF
j_call: TRBJ2-7; d_call: .; clone_size: few; v_call: TRBV28; cdr3_nt: TGTGCCAGCAGTTTCAGTATAAGGGGGGCCCTATACGAGCAGTACTTC; cdr3_aa: CASSFSIRGALYEQYF
j_call: TRBJ2-7; d_call: .; clone_size: few; v_call: TRBV7-9; cdr3_nt: TGTGCCAGCAGCCCGAGGGACGTGTTTGACGAGCAGTACTTC; cdr3_aa: CASSPRDVFDEQYF
j_call: TRBJ1-1; d_call: TRBD1; clone_size: many; v_call: TRBV7-3; cdr3_nt: TGTGCCAGCAGCTCAATGACAGGGGGGGACACTGAAGCTTTCTTT; cdr3_aa: CASSSMTGGDTEAFF
j_call: TRBJ1-5; d_call: .; clone_size: .; v_call: TRBV19; cdr3_nt: TGTGCCAGTAGTATCAACGTGGGGGTAAGGCAACAGCCCCAGCATTTT; cdr3_aa: CASSINVGVRQQPQHF
j_call: TRBJ2-5; d_call: .; clone_size: .; v_call: TRBV5-1; cdr3_nt: TGCGCCAGCAGCTTGGGAAGTACGGAAGAGACCCAGTACTTC; cdr3_aa: CASSLGSTEETQYF
j_call: TRBJ2-3; d_call: TRBD2; clone_size: few; v_call: TRBV12-3/TRBV12-4; cdr3_nt: TGTGCCAGCAGTCCTGGACTAGCGGGAGTGTTAGATACGCAGTATTTT; cdr3_aa: CASSPGLAGVLDTQYF
j_call: TRBJ1-1; d_call: .; clone_size: many; v_call: TRBV28; cdr3_nt: TGTGCCAGCAGTCGGATCAGGTATGAAGCTTTCTTT; cdr3_aa: CASSRIRYEAFF
j_call: TRBJ1-3; d_call: .; clone_size: once; v_call: TRBV29-1; cdr3_nt: TGCAGCGTTGATTTACAGGGAGATGGAAACACCATATATTTT; cdr3_aa: CSVDLQGDGNTIYF
j_call: TRBJ1-1; d_call: .; clone_size: many; v_call: TRBV29-1; cdr3_nt: TGCAGCGTACCAGGAGGAAACACTGAAGCTTTCTTT; cdr3_aa: CSVPGGNTEAFF
j_call: TRBJ1-3; d_call: TRBD1; clone_size: many; v_call: TRBV15; cdr3_nt: TGTGCCACCAGCAGAGAAGGACAGGGGACCTCTGGAAACACCATATATTTT; cdr3_aa: CATSREGQGTSGNTIYF
j_call: TRBJ2-2; d_call: .; clone_size: .; v_call: TRBV19; cdr3_nt: TGTGCCAGTACCTCTTTAGGCGGGGAGCTGTTTTTT; cdr3_aa: CASTSLGGELFF
j_call: TRBJ1-4; d_call: .; clone_size: many; v_call: TRBV2; cdr3_nt: TGTGCCAGCAGTGAAGGTATTTCCTCAGGGGAAAAACTGTTTTTT; cdr3_aa: CASSEGISSGEKLFF
j_call: TRBJ1-5; d_call: .; clone_size: .; v_call: TRBV4-1; cdr3_nt: TGCGCCAGCAGCCAGACTAGGGTCAGCAATCAGCCCCAGCATTTT; cdr3_aa: CASSQTRVSNQPQHF
j_call: TRBJ2-6; d_call: TRBD2; clone_size: few; v_call: TRBV5-1; cdr3_nt: TGCGCCAGCAGCTGGGGGTTTGGAATTGGGCGGGAGGCTGGGGCCAACGTCCTGACTTTC; cdr3_aa: CASSWGFGIGREAGANVLTF
j_call: TRBJ2-1; d_call: .; clone_size: few; v_call: TRBV28; cdr3_nt: TGTGCCGGGTCTAGACAGGGAGGTTACAATGAGCAGTTCTTC; cdr3_aa: CAGSRQGGYNEQFF
j_call: TRBJ2-5; d_call: TRBD2; clone_size: few; v_call: TRBV6-1; cdr3_nt: TGTGCCAGCAGGGGACTAGCGGGAGATCCAGAGACCCAGTACTTC; cdr3_aa: CASRGLAGDPETQYF
j_call: TRBJ2-5; d_call: .; clone_size: .; v_call: TRBV3-1; cdr3_nt: TGTGCCAGCAGGGACCCAGGGAAGACCCAGTACTTC; cdr3_aa: CASRDPGKTQYF
j_call: TRBJ1-4; d_call: .; clone_size: many; v_call: TRBV2; cdr3_nt: TGTGCCAGCAGTGAGTGGGGCAACCTCTCTGAAAAACTGTTTTTT; cdr3_aa: CASSEWGNLSEKLFF
j_call: TRBJ1-1; d_call: .; clone_size: many; v_call: TRBV6-4; cdr3_nt: TGTGCCAGCAGTGACGGGGTAATGAACACTGAAGCTTTCTTT; cdr3_aa: CASSDGVMNTEAFF
j_call: TRBJ2-2; d_call: .; clone_size: few; v_call: TRBV7-3; cdr3_nt: TGTGCCAGCAGCCCTCCCGGAGGGCCCACCGGGGAGCTGTTTTTT; cdr3_aa: CASSPPGGPTGELFF
j_call: TRBJ2-7; d_call: TRBD1; clone_size: few; v_call: TRBV10-3; cdr3_nt: TGTGCCATCAGCAAAGGACAGGGCCGGCAGTACTTC; cdr3_aa: CAISKGQGRQYF